Listed below are T cell receptor beta chains from one sample, sequenced in a study of blood T cell repertoires in COVID-19. Using immunoSEQ multiplex PCR, the repertoire was profiled, and TCRdb retains in-frame clones only, with some absent. Of around 700,000 clones listed, 75% to 90% are singletons. The sample comprised peripheral blood. Receptors originate from a woman between 18 and 29 years old with acute or convalescent COVID-19. Both conserved end residues are part of each CDR3. Clone size is stated in some rows and not others, as once, few, many or a class when expanded.

>TRBJ1-2|.|15|TRBV9
CASSVEPQGAGGYTF
>TRBJ1-2|.|14|TRBV5-1
CASSLALGTSGYTF
>TRBJ2-6|.|16|TRBV7-9
CASSLQVVPGANVLTF
>TRBJ1-1|.|14|TRBV6-4
CASSETGVNTEAFF
>TRBJ2-1|.|14|TRBV15
CATSHGRGGKEQFF
>TRBJ1-5|once|14|TRBV6-5
CASSYDRGRQPQHF
>TRBJ1-6|.|15|TRBV25-1
CASSRTVGDNSPLHF
>TRBJ2-7|.|19|TRBV3-1/TRBV3-2
CASSQGPGTSGGYSYEQYF
>TRBJ2-5|once|15|TRBV7-9
CASSLKAGEWETQYF
>TRBJ2-2|.|15|TRBV5-1
CASSLPRGGTGELFF
>TRBJ1-1|.|13|TRBV5-1
CASSPDMNTEAFF
>TRBJ2-3|.|15|TRBV9
CASSARGQSADTQYF
>TRBJ2-5|.|15|TRBV5-1
CASSRTSKVQETQYF
>TRBJ1-2|.|14|TRBV19
CASAPLLTNYGYTF
>TRBJ1-1|.|17|TRBV4-1
CASSQMSSRGRNTEAFF
>TRBJ2-1|.|13|TRBV24-1
CATQTGVRDEQFF
>TRBJ2-2|.|17|TRBV9
CASSAKPGQGFAGELFF
>TRBJ2-7|.|16|TRBV5-6
CASSFAVGQAPYEQYF
>TRBJ1-2|.|13|TRBV12-3/TRBV12-4
CASSLQGDYGYTF
>TRBJ2-7|once|16|TRBV11-3
CASSLVSGAGESEQYF